The 23 T cell receptor beta chains in this list originate from one sample, sequenced in a study of blood T cells in healthy people across ages (dated by TCRdb to about 2015). The receptor library was made with 5' RACE. The run used an Illumina HiSeq 2500. A second about 7 to 11 cycle PCR used a sample-barcoded 5' primer and a J-beta primer mix. TCRdb reprocessed the public reads (quality trimming at Q25 with fastp, clone calling with MiXCR) and kept in-frame beta chains. Identical CDR3 protein sequences are pooled into one entry, listed with their most common genes and DNA. The sample contains more than 500,000 distinct CDR3 sequences, approximately 30% of them found a single time. The ten largest clones represent about 18% of the sample. The sequenced sample was blood. The receptor set was obtained from a woman aged 65 to 85 in good health.

This chain joins TRBV11-2 and TRBJ1-6; weak D call: TRBD1 (6 bases). CDR1 is SGHAT and CDR2 is FQNNGV in the germline V gene. The CDR3 runs 13 residues. V lost 10 bases, J lost 4 bases, and 11 bases lay in between. The CDR3 here is CATRTAYNSPLHF. The CDR3 DNA is TGTGCCACACGGACAGCTTATAATTCACCCCTCCACTTT.

This chain links TRBV4-1 with TRBJ1-2; D perhaps matches TRBD1 (6 bases). Deletions cut 0 bases from V and 8 bases from J, with 10 bases between. CDR1 and CDR2 from the germline V gene are MGHRA and YSYEKL. CDR3 length equals 13 residues. This CDR3 is CASSQDRGIGYTF. The DNA for the CDR3 is TGCGCCAGCAGCCAAGACAGGGGTATCGGCTACACCTTC.

Only a few counts were recorded for this clonotype. The V call is TRBV10-3, the J call TRBJ2-3, with 8 nucleotides matching TRBD2. The CDR3 is made up of 13 amino acids. Germline lookup yields CDR1 ENHRY and CDR2 SYGVKD. V shed 8 bases and J 4 bases; nucleotides not matched to a gene: 5. In nucleotides, the CDR3 is TGTGCCATCGCCCCAGCGGGGGCAGATACGCAGTATTTT. Its translation: CAIAPAGADTQYF.

The V call is TRBV20-1, the J call TRBJ2-2, with 12 bases aligning to TRBD2. V gave up 3 bases and J gave up 2 bases; unmatched junction bases: 4. Germline values: CDR1 DFQATT, CDR2 SNEGSKA (reference sequence). This CDR3 is built from 16 residues. The CDR3 sequence is CSASSSGGGNTGELFF. The CDR3, as DNA: TGCAGTGCTAGTTCTAGCGGGGGGGGAAACACCGGGGAGCTGTTTTTT.

The V call is TRBV6-2 or TRBV6-3, the J call TRBJ1-2, with D possibly being TRBD1 (6 bases). This CDR3 region has 16 residues. Trimming stripped 0 bases from V and 2 bases from J, with 13 bases between. The germline gives CDR1 MNHEY, CDR2 SVGEGT. CDR3 sequence (DNA): TGTGCCAGCAGTTACTCTCGGGGGGCTGTAAACTATGGCTACACCTTC. It translates to CASSYSRGAVNYGYTF.

This clonotype was found a few times. CDR3 sequence (DNA): TGTGCCAGCGGACTAGCGGATTATACAGATACGCAGTATTTT. Amino acids: CASGLADYTDTQYF. The rearrangement uses TRBV2 and TRBJ2-3, with 10 bases fitting TRBD2. Germline values: CDR1 SNHLY, CDR2 FYNNEI. CDR3 length: 14 amino acids. Trimming cost V 8 bases and J 3 bases; bases outside gene matches: 5.

With respect to this clonotype: One junction end disagrees with the germline gene, perhaps due to a read error. The chain is built from TRBV12-3 or TRBV12-4 and TRBJ1-2; TRBD1 matches 8 bases. The length of the CDR3 is 12 residues. This CDR3 reads CAGSQGAYGYTF. CDR3 nucleotide sequence: TGTGCCGGCAGCCAGGGGGCCTATGGCTACACCTTC.

This rearrangement joins TRBV6-5 to TRBJ1-6; D gene uncertain. The V gene lost 7 bases and the J gene lost 13 bases, with 17 bases spanning the gap. The CDR3 has 13 amino acids. Per germline, CDR1 MNHEY and CDR2 SVGAGI. CDR3 nucleotide sequence: TGTGCCAGCATGGTGGGGATTGGGAGTCCCCTCCACTTT. Translation: CASMVGIGSPLHF.

This clonotype has just a few counts. V usage is TRBV6-2 or TRBV6-3 and J usage is TRBJ2-5; D perhaps matches TRBD1 (6 bases). V was clipped by 4 bases and J by 5 bases, with 11 bases between them. The germline CDR1 and CDR2 sequences are MNHEY and SVGEGT. The CDR3 spans 13 residues. The CDR3 nucleotides are TGTGCCAGCAGTTCCAGGGGAAGTGAGACCCAGTACTTC. Translation: CASSSRGSETQYF.

This clonotype has a handful of counts. This chain uses TRBV12-3 or TRBV12-4 with TRBJ2-5; D remains ambiguous. V lost 8 bases to trimming and J lost 4 bases, with 8 bases between them. The CDR3 is 11 amino acids. The CDR3 loop reads CASCTLETQYF. The CDR3 nucleotides read TGTGCCAGCTGCACGCTAGAGACCCAGTACTTC.

As regards this clonotype: Germline is not matched at one junction end, which may reflect a read error. This chain connects TRBV20-1 to TRBJ2-5, with 7 bases aligning to TRBD2. The germline CDR1 and CDR2 sequences are DFQATT and SNEGSKA (reference sequence). The CDR3 sequence is 15 residues long. CDR3 bases: TGCAGTGCTAGAGCTTTCTCTAGCGGTCAAGAGACTCAGTACTTC. Translated: CSARAFSSGQETQYF.

This chain uses TRBV6-2 or TRBV6-3 with TRBJ2-1, with 11 positions matching TRBD2. CDR1 is MNHEY, CDR2 SVGEGT, per germline. The CDR3 has 15 amino acids. The ends lost 7 bases at V and 5 bases at J; junction bases unmatched: 7. Written as DNA, the CDR3 is TGTGCCAGCATTCATAGCGGGGGGGACCACAATGAGCAGTTCTTC. Its protein product is CASIHSGGDHNEQFF.

The table lists this clonotype with a few counts. The rearrangement uses TRBV5-1 and TRBJ2-4; a weak D match, TRBD1 (6 bases). V was clipped by 4 bases and J by 1 base, with 12 bases between them. CDR3 length: 15 residues. Germline-derived CDR1 and CDR2 are SGHRS and YFSETQ. In DNA form, the CDR3 reads TGCGCCAGCAGCGACCGGGACAAGGCCAAAAACATTCAGTACTTC. Encoded protein: CASSDRDKAKNIQYF. Together with reference TRBV5-1 and TRBJ2-4, the CDR3 gives the full variable domain: KAGVTQTPRYLIKTRGQQVTLSCSPISGHRSVSWYQQTPGQGLQFLFEYFSETQRNKGNFPGRFSGRQFSNSRSEMNVSTLELGDSALYLCASSDRDKAKNIQYFGAGTRLSVL.

This clonotype was picked up a small number of times. This rearrangement joins TRBV5-1 to TRBJ2-1, with D maybe TRBD1 (7 bases). The CDR3 runs 19 residues. CDR1 SGHRS and CDR2 YFSETQ come from the germline V gene. With 7 bases removed from V and 0 bases from J, the gap between germline ends came to 26 bases. DNA for the CDR3: TGCGCCAGCGACAACGGGAGACAGGGATGGGCCAGCTCCTACAATGAGCAGTTCTTC. It encodes CASDNGRQGWASSYNEQFF.

In this sample, this clonotype turned up a few times. The rearrangement uses TRBV5-6 and TRBJ1-4; D gene ambiguous. The CDR3 is made up of 12 amino acids. V shed 2 bases and J shed 8 bases, with 7 bases lying between them. Germline assignment: CDR1 SGHDT and CDR2 YYEEEE. Here the CDR3 reads CASSFLNEKLFF. As DNA, the CDR3 is TGTGCCAGCAGCTTCCTGAACGAAAAACTGTTTTTT.

This clonotype was counted a few times. The chain joins TRBV4-2 to TRBJ1-1; TRBD1 is a possible D gene (6 bases). Trimming removed 4 bases at V and 6 bases at J, with 30 bases between. Germline CDR1 reads LGHNA; CDR2 reads YNFKEQ. The CDR3 contains 19 residues. The CDR3 nucleotides read TGTGCCAGCAGCCCTCCCCCGTACAGGGAGGACTTTTTGGGTGCTGAAGCTTTCTTT. Protein sequence: CASSPPPYREDFLGAEAFF.

The CDR3 is CSAIDRFPYEQYF. The CDR3 nucleotides read TGCAGTGCTATAGACAGGTTTCCCTACGAGCAGTACTTC. V is TRBV20-1 and J is TRBJ2-5; perhaps TRBD1 as D (6 bases). TRBJ2-7 matches the DNA end more closely, so the J call is doubtful. The CDR3 spans 13 residues. Germline V gene data show CDR1 as DFQATT and CDR2 as SNEGSKA (reference sequence).

This clonotype showed up just a few times. The chain combines TRBV27 with TRBJ1-1, with D maybe TRBD1 (6 bases). Looked up from germline, CDR1 is MNHEY and CDR2 is SMNVEV (reference sequence). The CDR3 is 14 amino acids. V was trimmed by 1 base and J by 6 bases, leaving 12 bases between them. The CDR3 reads CASSLYSRGAEAFF. The CDR3 coding sequence is TGTGCCAGCAGTTTATATAGCAGGGGCGCTGAAGCTTTCTTT.

There are a few counts of this clonotype. This chain uses TRBV7-2 with TRBJ2-7; the D is unclear. This CDR3 comprises 13 residues. V lost 2 bases and J 11 bases, leaving 16 bases between the germline ends. Germline CDR1 is SGHTA and CDR2 is FQGNSA. CDR3 nucleotides: TGTGCCAGCAGCTTACGGATCTCAGGTTCAAAGTACTTC. Its translation: CASSLRISGSKYF.

This clonotype was observed a handful of times. The J gene is TRBJ2-5, the V gene TRBV27; no clear D. The V end lost 0 bases, the J end lost 5 bases, and 13 bases lay between the germline ends. The CDR3 has 15 amino acids. Germline-derived CDR1 and CDR2 are MNHEY and SMNVEV (reference sequence). Here the CDR3 DNA reads TGTGCCAGCAGTTTATCGAAGCCCTCCGGGGAGACCCAGTACTTC. It translates to CASSLSKPSGETQYF.

The rearrangement joins TRBV20-1 to TRBJ2-3; 7 bases match TRBD1. This CDR3 comprises 13 residues. Trimming cost V 6 bases and J 3 bases; bases outside gene matches: 6. The germline V gene encodes CDR1 DFQATT and CDR2 SNEGSKA (reference sequence). CDR3 amino acids: CSAKGARTDTQYF. Here the CDR3 DNA reads TGCAGTGCCAAGGGGGCACGAACAGATACGCAGTATTTT.

This clonotype was picked up a small number of times. V usage is TRBV11-2 and J usage is TRBJ2-5, with 10 nucleotides matching TRBD2. The J call may be in error: the DNA end matches TRBJ2-7 better. CDR1 and CDR2 from the germline V gene are SGHAT and FQNNGV. This CDR3 has 16 residues. The CDR3 coding sequence is TGTGCCAGCAACAAATTAGGGCTAGCGGGAGCCTACGAGCAGTACTTC. It yields the protein CASNKLGLAGAYEQYF.

The sample holds a few counts of this clonotype. This sequence joins TRBV7-3 and TRBJ1-5, with no clear D. Germline-derived CDR1 and CDR2 are SGHTA and FQGTGA. The CDR3 consists of 14 residues. V lost 8 bases to trimming and J lost 2 bases, with 13 bases between them. This CDR3 reads CASVSPVGNQPQHF. CDR3 bases: TGTGCCAGCGTTTCGCCGGTGGGCAATCAGCCCCAGCATTTT.